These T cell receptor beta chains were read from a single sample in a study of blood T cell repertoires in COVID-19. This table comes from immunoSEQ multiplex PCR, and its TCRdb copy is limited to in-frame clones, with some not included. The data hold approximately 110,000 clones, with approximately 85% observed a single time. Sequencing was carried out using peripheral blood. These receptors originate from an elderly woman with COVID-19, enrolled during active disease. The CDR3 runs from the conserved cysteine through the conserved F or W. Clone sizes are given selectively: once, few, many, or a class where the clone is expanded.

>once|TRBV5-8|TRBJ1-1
CASSFGDSEAFF
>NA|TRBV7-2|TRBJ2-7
CASSSDRWKAYEQYF
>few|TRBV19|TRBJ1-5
CAAATQTGNNQPQHF
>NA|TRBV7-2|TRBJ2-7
CASSLHYEQYF
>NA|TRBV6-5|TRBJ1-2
CASGEGAWGYTF
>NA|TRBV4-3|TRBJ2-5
CASSGRGGAQETQYF
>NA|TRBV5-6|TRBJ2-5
CASSWTGAPETQYF
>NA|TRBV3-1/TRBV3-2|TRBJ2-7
CASSQGVLTGGREQYF
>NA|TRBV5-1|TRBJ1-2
CASSLEVDTNYGYTF
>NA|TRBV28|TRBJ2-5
CASSLIQGQETQYF
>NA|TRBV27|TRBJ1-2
CASSLLGGGGYTF
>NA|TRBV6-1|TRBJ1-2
CASSERVGGTNYGYTF
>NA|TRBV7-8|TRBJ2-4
CASSLGPRGGVSGSLRNIQYF
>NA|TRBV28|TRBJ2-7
CASSYLSSYEQYF
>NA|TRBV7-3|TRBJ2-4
CASSLDRGDIQYF
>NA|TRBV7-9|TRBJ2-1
CASSLVGRGDEQFF
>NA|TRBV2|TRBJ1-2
CASNGQGSYGYTF
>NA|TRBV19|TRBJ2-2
CASSIEASGRGTGELFF
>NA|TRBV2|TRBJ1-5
CASKGTGDQPQHF
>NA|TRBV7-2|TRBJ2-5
CASSLGEQGAQYF
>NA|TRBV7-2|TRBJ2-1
CASSPSDRGIYNEQFF
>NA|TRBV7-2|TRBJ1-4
CASSFLLPGQVTTNEKLFF
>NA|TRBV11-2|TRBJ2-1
CARKKGLAGLNRSYNEQFF
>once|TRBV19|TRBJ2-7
CASSVSSNEQYF
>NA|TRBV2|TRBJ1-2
CASSLMTGGGIYTF
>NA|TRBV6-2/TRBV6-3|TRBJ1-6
CASSHLGQGDSPLHF
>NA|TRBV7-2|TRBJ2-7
CASSQTAGVGEQYF
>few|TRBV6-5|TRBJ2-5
CASSPGVQETQYF
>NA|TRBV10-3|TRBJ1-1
CAIREGVLRTEAFF
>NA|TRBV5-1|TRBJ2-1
CASSLGEAGGTYNEQFF
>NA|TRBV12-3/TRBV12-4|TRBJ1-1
CASSAQDTEAFF
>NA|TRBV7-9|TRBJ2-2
CASSWQQVLGELFF
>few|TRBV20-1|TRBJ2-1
CSASKTSGIEQFF
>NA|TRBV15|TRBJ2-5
CATAAKGYGTQYF
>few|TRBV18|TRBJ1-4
CASSPPAGGWEKLFF
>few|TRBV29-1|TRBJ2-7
CSVEDLLGAEQYF
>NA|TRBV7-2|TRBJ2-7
CASSFKSGLSYEQYF
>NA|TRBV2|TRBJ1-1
CASILMGEAFF
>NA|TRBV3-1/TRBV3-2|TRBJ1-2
CASSQDQTGRGYTF
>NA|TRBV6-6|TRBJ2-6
CASSRTGGVSNVLTF
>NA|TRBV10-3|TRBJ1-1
CAISEGGTAIGTEAFF
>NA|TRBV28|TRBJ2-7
CASSLNRGQSGEQYF
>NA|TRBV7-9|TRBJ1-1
CASSLQGAVTEAFF
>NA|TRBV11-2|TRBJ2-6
CASSFRTSRFSGANVLTF